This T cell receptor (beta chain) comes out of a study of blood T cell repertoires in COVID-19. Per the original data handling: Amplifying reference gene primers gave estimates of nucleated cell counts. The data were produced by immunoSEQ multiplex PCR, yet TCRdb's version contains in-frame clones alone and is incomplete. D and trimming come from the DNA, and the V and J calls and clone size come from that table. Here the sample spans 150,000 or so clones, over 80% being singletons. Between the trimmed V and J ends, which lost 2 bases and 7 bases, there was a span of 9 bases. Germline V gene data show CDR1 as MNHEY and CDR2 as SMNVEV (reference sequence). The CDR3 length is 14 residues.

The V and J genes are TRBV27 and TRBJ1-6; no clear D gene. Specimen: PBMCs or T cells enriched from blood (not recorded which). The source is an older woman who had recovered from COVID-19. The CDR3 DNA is TGTGCCAGCAGTTTAAAGGGAGGCAATTCACCCCTCCACTTT. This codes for CASSLKGGNSPLHF.